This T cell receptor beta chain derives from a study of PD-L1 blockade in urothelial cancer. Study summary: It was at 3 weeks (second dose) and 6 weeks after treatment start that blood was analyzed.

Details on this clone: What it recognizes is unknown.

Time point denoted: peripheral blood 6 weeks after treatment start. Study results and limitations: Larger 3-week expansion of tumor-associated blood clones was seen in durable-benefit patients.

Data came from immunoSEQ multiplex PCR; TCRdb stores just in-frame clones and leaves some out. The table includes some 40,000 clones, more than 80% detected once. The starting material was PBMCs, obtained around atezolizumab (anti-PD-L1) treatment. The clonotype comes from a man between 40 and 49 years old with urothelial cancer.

The CDR3 DNA reads as TGTGCCAGCAGCCAAGATTCCAGCTCGAGGGAGCAGTACTTC. The encoded protein is CASSQDSSSREQYF. V gene TRBV4-2 combines with J gene TRBJ2-7; D unresolved. Trimming took 0 bases from V and 7 from J, leaving 13 bases between them. CDR3 length equals 14 residues. Germline loops: CDR1 LGHNA, CDR2 YNFKEQ.